This TCR beta chain is drawn from a study of a mutant IDH1 vaccine in newly diagnosed glioma. Study information: Beginning 4-6 weeks after radiotherapy alone, or with temozolomide cycles, vaccination took place. Among treated patients, 62.5% were male and approximately 40% female, and mean age was roughly 40 years. Patients had received radiotherapy, temozolomide, or both previously, most receiving both.

Concerning this clone: Its antigen is as yet unknown.

The time point was: week 35, safety follow-up. Doses comprised 300 ug of mutant IDH1 20-mer peptide each, plus topical imiquimod. Each tumor in the donors was a new WHO grade 3 or 4 astrocytoma, IDH1-mutant and ATRX-lost. Germline V CDR1 and CDR2: SGHTA, FQGNSA. The V end was cut by 0 bases, the J end by 4 bases, with 8 bases between. The CDR3 sequence is 14 residues long. Here immunoSEQ multiplex PCR was the method, and the copy in TCRdb shows in-frame clones only, minus some. The profile shows some 48,000 clones, 76% of them singletons. The material sequenced was PBMCs, taken from a glioma patient whose treatment included an IDH1 peptide vaccine. This chain uses TRBV7-2 with TRBJ2-3; no definite D call. This TCR was recovered from a man in his forties or fifties with glioma. The CDR3 region is CASSLAKQSDTQYF. CDR3 bases: TGTGCCAGCAGCTTAGCTAAGCAGTCAGATACGCAGTATTTT.